This record concerns one TCR beta chain sequence. Its cognate antigen has yet to be identified. This specimen comes from a study of T cells expressing NK-cell markers (dated by TCRdb to about 2020). Regarding the study in general: Three sorted T-cell subsets (CD3+CD56+NKG2C+, CD3+CD56+NKG2C- and CD3+CD56-NKG2C+) from fewer than 10 donors had their TCR beta-chain repertoires profiled. Among the eight sequenced donors, seven were HCMV-seropositive and one was HCMV-seronegative. The eight sequenced donors were randomly selected healthy volunteers, three men and five women. Illumina HiSeq 2000/2500, MiSeq or NextSeq was used to sequence libraries as 2 x 150 bp reads. Results and caveats for the whole study, not just this receptor: Whether the expanded NKG2C-expressing T cell clones were specific for HCMV antigens remained unclear. Those dominant clonotypes were again the most abundant among CD3+CD56-NKG2C+ cells in a few donors, at about 25-60.1%. In more than five donors, the dominant CD3+CD56+NKG2C+ clonotypes were found to rank among the top 10 CD8+ clonotypes and to make up roughly 1.0-7.5% of CD8+ T cells.

TCRdb shows the sequencer as Illumina HiSeq 2000. TCR beta cDNA libraries were made by 5'RACE template switching that added a universal primer site and unique molecular identifiers. Synthesis of cDNA was primed from the TCR beta constant segment and was followed by two consecutive PCR amplification steps. On the authors' methods: Reads were demultiplexed and grouped by UMI with MIGEC, and clonotypes were assembled and quantified with MiTCR. Only TCR cDNA sequences supported by at least two reads were kept to exclude erroneous sequences. The tcR package was used for downstream repertoire analysis, with clonotypes matched between fractions based on CDR3 nucleotide sequence plus V segment. VDJmatch was used to annotate antigen specificity against VDJdb, with one amino acid substitution in CDR3 permitted. The reads, reprocessed by TCRdb, yield one row per CDR3 protein sequence and no DNA. The authors' filters were not applied to this entry. The table of this sample itemizes 150,000 or so distinct CDR3 sequences. Around 18% of the sample is in the top ten clones.

HCMV serostatus was determined by detecting HCMV-specific IgG in serum with a commercial ELISA kit. Ficoll density gradient centrifugation was used to isolate peripheral blood mononuclear cells from blood. CDR1 and CDR2 (DFQATT, SNEGSKA) derive from the germline V gene (reference sequence). Including cysteine and phenylalanine, the CDR3 has 13 amino acids. The DNA is unrecorded. Recombination joined TRBV20-1 with TRBJ1-1. This clonotype was sampled from a woman aged 18 to 75 in good health. Sequencing was performed on blood T cells: a sorted CD56 or NKG2C T cell subset, CD4+ or CD8+ T cells, or bulk PBMC T cells (not recorded which). Here the CDR3 is given as CSARVNMNTEAFF.